Presented here are 15 T cell receptor beta chains from one specimen sequenced in a study of shared clonotypes between healthy human individuals. Assay: immunoSEQ multiplex PCR; the TCRdb copy retains only in-frame clones and omits some. The sample shows some 1.5 million clones, approximately 98% of them seen only once. Sequenced: naive CD4+ T cells sorted from blood. Subset noted: CD45RA+ positively selected. These receptors came from a man younger than 45 in good health.

The V gene is TRBV5-1, the J gene TRBJ2-1; 10 bases map to TRBD2. CDR1 is SGHRS, CDR2 YFSETQ, per germline. The CDR3 has 15 residues. The V gene end was trimmed by 0 bases and the J gene end by 6 bases; junction bases not matched to a gene: 3. CDR3 amino acids: CASSLEAGGRNEQFF. The CDR3 coding sequence is TGCGCCAGCAGCTTGGAAGCGGGAGGGCGCAATGAGCAGTTCTTC.

V usage is TRBV12-2 and J usage is TRBJ2-1; the table's TRBD2 call for D was not verified on the DNA. TRBV12-2 corresponds to a pseudogene. This CDR3 comprises 12 residues. The CDR3 sequence is CAETSGPNEQFF. The CDR3, as DNA: TGTGCGGAGACTAGCGGGCCCAATGAGCAGTTCTTC.

This chain joins TRBV10-2 and TRBJ1-1, with no clear D. Trimming removed 0 bases from V and 5 bases from J, with 4 bases in between. The length of the CDR3 is 12 residues. Germline loops: CDR1 WSHSY, CDR2 SAAADI. CDR3 in DNA: TGCGCCAGCAGTGAGTCTTGGACTGAAGCTTTCTTT. Translated: CASSESWTEAFF.

This clone was observed a single time. The chain links TRBV10-3 to TRBJ2-7, with 7 bases aligning to TRBD2. Germline values: CDR1 ENHRY, CDR2 SYGVKD. The CDR3 is 20 amino acids. The V gene end was trimmed by 6 bases and the J gene end by 7 bases; junction bases not matched to a gene: 30. CDR3 loop: CAIRGPLRGPGSGKSEEQYF. The CDR3 DNA reads TGTGCCATCAGGGGCCCGTTGCGGGGTCCGGGGAGCGGGAAATCGGAGGAGCAGTACTTC.

The chain couples TRBV2 to TRBJ1-4; TRBD1 agrees at 7 bases. This CDR3 comprises 15 residues. Trimming at V came to 7 bases and at J to 2 bases, leaving 7 bases not matched to a gene. The V gene's germline CDR1 is SNHLY and CDR2 FYNNEI. CDR3 in amino acids: CASTLQGQTNEKLFF. DNA for the CDR3: TGTGCCAGCACCCTCCAGGGACAGACTAATGAAAAACTGTTTTTT.

V gene TRBV5-4 combines with J gene TRBJ1-4, with 8 positions matching TRBD1. The CDR3 covers 14 residues. Germline loops: CDR1 SGHNT, CDR2 YYREEE (reference sequence). With V trimmed by 4 bases and J by 3 bases, 2 bases remained unmatched. CDR3 nucleotide sequence: TGTGCCAGCAGCGGACAGGGTTCTAATGAAAAACTGTTTTTT. Encoded protein: CASSGQGSNEKLFF.

The rearrangement links TRBV29-1 to TRBJ2-5; TRBD2 might be the D (6 bases). The ends were cut back, 4 bases at V and 2 bases at J, with 23 bases in the middle. CDR1 and CDR2 (germline): SQVTM, ANQGSEA. The CDR3 sequence is 17 residues long. The CDR3 spells CSVGHSRTEGSQETQYF. In DNA, the CDR3 is TGCAGCGTTGGCCATTCTCGGACGGAGGGTTCACAAGAGACCCAGTACTTC.

The chain is built from TRBV28 and TRBJ2-5; TRBD1 aligns across 11 bases. The trim removed 3 bases at V and 5 bases at J, leaving 8 bases unmatched. Germline V lookup: CDR1 MDHEN, CDR2 SYDVKM. The CDR3 extends over 16 amino acids. CDR3: CASSFPLGQGVETQYF. The DNA of the CDR3 is TGTGCCAGCAGTTTTCCCTTGGGACAGGGGGTGGAGACCCAGTACTTC.

The chain has TRBV2 and TRBJ2-4; possibly TRBD1 for D (5 bases). The CDR3 is made up of 15 amino acids. Germline values: CDR1 SNHLY, CDR2 FYNNEI. V gave up 1 base and J gave up 4 bases, with 11 bases separating them. The CDR3: CASSEEVTAKNIQYF. CDR3 bases: TGTGCCAGCAGTGAAGAAGTGACAGCTAAAAACATTCAGTACTTC.

The V gene is TRBV10-1, the J gene TRBJ2-7; the D is unclear. In germline, CDR1 is WNHNN, CDR2 SYGVQD (reference sequence). V was trimmed by 5 bases and J by 5 bases, leaving 16 bases between them. This CDR3 contains 14 residues. CDR3: CASSKGPSVHEQYF. The CDR3 DNA reads as TGCGCCAGCAGTAAAGGGCCCTCCGTTCACGAGCAGTACTTC.

The chain uses TRBV5-4 and TRBJ1-2; 7 nucleotides agree with TRBD1. The germline gives CDR1 SGHNT, CDR2 YYREEE (reference sequence). The trim removed 4 bases at V and 3 bases at J, leaving 3 bases unmatched. The CDR3 runs to 13 residues. CDR3 bases: TGTGCCAGCAGCCCCACAGGGGACTATGGCTACACCTTC. Encoded protein: CASSPTGDYGYTF.

The chain carries TRBV18 and TRBJ1-2; 9 bases are shared with TRBD1. The J segment lost 5 bases and the V segment lost 0 bases, leaving 10 bases of the junction unmatched. Germline CDR1 reads KGHSH; CDR2 reads LQKENI. CDR3 length equals 17 residues. The CDR3 DNA is TGTGCCAGCTCACCACCCGAGGGACAGGGCTTTTTTTATGGCTACACCTTC. Translated, it gives CASSPPEGQGFFYGYTF.

The chain joins TRBV25-1 to TRBJ1-1, with 7 bases fitting TRBD1. This CDR3 comprises 14 residues. The junction had 9 bases not matched to a gene; V was cut back by 1 base and J by 10 bases. The germline CDR1 and CDR2 sequences are MGHDK and SYGVNS. The CDR3: CASSEWRTGRTAFF. The DNA for the CDR3 is TGTGCCAGCAGTGAATGGAGGACAGGCCGAACAGCTTTCTTT.

This sequence joins TRBV6-5 and TRBJ1-2; D is undetermined. From germline, CDR1 is MNHEY and CDR2 SVGAGI. V lost 3 bases, J lost 4 bases, and 15 bases lay in between. The CDR3 is 15 amino acids. CDR3 coding DNA: TGTGCCAGCAGTTATTCGGGAACGGTCCTCTATGGCTACACCTTC. Protein: CASSYSGTVLYGYTF.

This clone came up once. The V and J genes are TRBV5-6 and TRBJ1-1; 9 bases line up with TRBD1. The CDR3 is made up of 14 amino acids. Germline CDR1 and CDR2: SGHDT and YYEEEE. With V trimmed by 5 bases and J by 8 bases, 10 bases remained unmatched. This chain's CDR3 is CASSSIGQGTEAFF. The CDR3 region has the DNA TGTGCCAGCAGTAGCATCGGACAGGGGACAGAAGCTTTCTTT.